These 18 T cell receptor beta chains were sequenced from one sample in a study of cytomegalovirus exposure and HLA in healthy donors. The PCR ran on 60 Vbeta and 13 Jbeta primers. Only in-frame clones appear in the TCRdb table, and some are missing; sequencing was by immunoSEQ multiplex PCR. Among 100,000 to 150,000 clones listed, about 82% were seen once. The sequenced sample consisted of PBMCs. These receptors were taken from a man over 45 in good health and CMV-seronegative.

This chain connects TRBV13 to TRBJ2-6; a weak D match, TRBD1 (6 bases). In germline, CDR1 is PRHDT, CDR2 FYEKMQ (reference sequence). V was clipped by 6 bases and J by 3 bases, with 12 bases between them. The CDR3 is made up of 15 amino acids. CDR3 sequence: CASRGSGVGANVLTF. For the CDR3, the DNA is TGTGCCAGCAGGGGCTCAGGGGTTGGGGCCAACGTCCTGACTTTC.

This rearrangement joins TRBV4-3 to TRBJ2-3, with 7 bases lining up with TRBD2. CDR1 is LGHNA and CDR2 is YSLEER in the germline V gene. J lost 6 bases, V lost 1 base, and 4 bases had no gene match. This CDR3 region has 14 residues. The CDR3 nucleotides read TGCGCCAGCAGCCAAGTGGGGGGGATTGATACGCAGTATTTT. Residues: CASSQVGGIDTQYF.

The V and J genes are TRBV5-1 and TRBJ2-2, with 7 bases fitting TRBD1. Germline loops: CDR1 SGHRS, CDR2 YFSETQ. The CDR3 consists of 15 residues. With 4 bases clipped from V and 2 bases from J, the junction kept 5 bases outside the gene matches. In DNA form, the CDR3 reads TGCGCCAGCAGCCCGGGACAGTTTAACACCGGGGAGCTGTTTTTT. It is translated as CASSPGQFNTGELFF.

V usage is TRBV9 and J usage is TRBJ1-3, with D tentatively TRBD1 (5 bases). This CDR3 contains 14 residues. The germline CDR1 and CDR2 sequences are SGDLS and YYNGEE. V was trimmed by 5 bases and J by 4 bases, leaving 13 bases between them. In DNA, the CDR3 is TGTGCCAGCAGTGACGGACACGTAGGAAACACCATATATTTT. Translated: CASSDGHVGNTIYF.

This chain uses TRBV11-3 with TRBJ2-5, with 16 bases fitting TRBD2. V gave up 5 bases and J gave up 2 bases; unmatched junction bases: 5. This CDR3 region has 17 residues. Germline loops: CDR1 SGHNT, CDR2 YENEEA. In DNA, the CDR3 is TGTGCCAGCAGCACGGGACTAGCGGGGGGGATTCAAGAGACCCAGTACTTC. Protein sequence: CASSTGLAGGIQETQYF.

The chain carries TRBV5-3 and TRBJ2-7; the match to TRBD2 covers 7 bases. TRBV5-3 is classed as an ORF, of uncertain function. The CDR3 is 17 residues long. V was pared by 5 bases and J by 2 bases, with 16 bases of the junction left unmatched. CDR3 in amino acids: CARRLALVSSGTYEQYF. CDR3 sequence (DNA): TGTGCCAGAAGACTGGCCCTGGTCTCTAGCGGTACCTACGAGCAGTACTTC.

The chain uses TRBV4-1 and TRBJ2-2; D is uncertain. V was shortened by 0 bases and J by 4 bases, with 9 bases between the two germline ends. Germline CDR1 MGHRA, CDR2 YSYEKL. This CDR3 region has 15 residues. The CDR3 here is CASSQDRGPTGELFF. The CDR3 DNA follows: TGCGCCAGCAGCCAAGATCGAGGCCCCACCGGGGAGCTGTTTTTT.

The CDR3 protein is CASSFQGTETQYF. In DNA, the CDR3 is TGTGCCAGCAGCTTTCAGGGTACAGAGACCCAGTACTTC. The chain combines TRBV5-4 with TRBJ2-5, with a weak D call TRBD1 (5 bases). V was cut by 2 bases and J by 4 bases, with 9 bases left in between. Germline CDR1 and CDR2: SGHNT and YYREEE (reference sequence). The CDR3 runs 13 residues.

Only a few counts were recorded for this clone. The gene calls are TRBV11-2 and TRBJ2-1; 7 nucleotides agree with TRBD1. In germline, CDR1 is SGHAT, CDR2 FQNNGV. The trim removed 5 bases at V and 2 bases at J, leaving 9 bases unmatched. CDR3 size: 16 residues. The CDR3 DNA follows: TGTGCCAGCAGCCGACAGGGACGACGTACCTACAATGAGCAGTTCTTC. Residues: CASSRQGRRTYNEQFF.

The rearrangement links TRBV6-1 to TRBJ2-7; 7 bases are a match to TRBD1. Germline lookup yields CDR1 MNHNS and CDR2 SASEGT. J was trimmed by 3 bases and V by 4 bases; bases with no gene match: 3. This CDR3 is 13 amino acids long. This CDR3 is CASSAGQFYEQYF. DNA of the CDR3: TGTGCCAGCAGTGCGGGACAGTTCTACGAGCAGTACTTC.

This chain links TRBV19 with TRBJ1-5; 7 bases fit TRBD1. V lost 5 bases, J lost 8 bases, and 9 bases stayed unmatched. Germline V gene data show CDR1 as LNHDA and CDR2 as SQIVND (reference sequence). This CDR3 comprises 14 residues. The CDR3 DNA reads TGTGCCAGTAGTGAAGACAGGGACGGAAAGCCCCAGCATTTT. Protein: CASSEDRDGKPQHF. The full variable domain, its missing parts supplied by reference TRBV19 and TRBJ1-5, is DGGITQSPKYLFRKEGQNVTLSCEQNLNHDAMYWYRQDPGQGLRLIYYSQIVNDFQKGDIAEGYSVSREKKESFPLTVTSAQKNPTAFYLCASSEDRDGKPQHFGDGTRLSIL.

The rearrangement joins TRBV6-5 to TRBJ2-7, with D maybe TRBD1 (6 bases). With 5 bases removed from V and 3 bases from J, the gap between germline ends came to 11 bases. Germline loops: CDR1 MNHEY, CDR2 SVGAGI. The CDR3 has 13 amino acids. CDR3 sequence: CASSEQGVYEQYF. The CDR3 DNA reads as TGTGCCAGCAGTGAACAGGGTGTCTACGAGCAGTACTTC.

This CDR3 is CASSWTGETQYF. As DNA, the CDR3 is TGCGCCAGCAGCTGGACGGGGGAGACCCAGTACTTC. The chain links TRBV5-1 to TRBJ2-5, with D perhaps matching TRBD2 (5 bases). CDR3 size: 12 residues. Germline CDR1 SGHRS, CDR2 YFSETQ. V lost 3 bases and J 5 bases, leaving 8 bases between the germline ends.

The chain uses TRBV4-1 and TRBJ1-4, with no clear D. The CDR3 covers 14 residues. The germline V gene has CDR1 MGHRA and CDR2 YSYEKL. The V end lost 0 bases, the J end lost 10 bases, and 12 bases lay between the germline ends. In DNA, the CDR3 is TGCGCCAGCAGCCAAGAGGCTGCCAACGTAAAACTGTTTTTT. Amino acids: CASSQEAANVKLFF.

The CDR3 DNA is TGTGCCAGCAGCCAAGCCGGGACAGCAGAGTACGAGCAGTACTTC. This sequence encodes CASSQAGTAEYEQYF. The V and J genes are TRBV4-2 and TRBJ2-7; 7 positions match TRBD1. The CDR3 extends over 15 amino acids. The germline V gene encodes CDR1 LGHNA and CDR2 YNFKEQ. The ends lost 1 base at V and 4 bases at J; junction bases unmatched: 7.

The V call is TRBV9, the J call TRBJ1-2, with 10 positions matching TRBD1. The J segment lost 6 bases and the V segment lost 3 bases, leaving 5 bases of the junction unmatched. The CDR3 totals 14 residues. Per the germline V gene, CDR1 is SGDLS and CDR2 is YYNGEE. Written as DNA, the CDR3 is TGTGCCAGCAGCGCTCGACAGGGGGCTCATGGCTACACCTTC. Amino acid sequence: CASSARQGAHGYTF.

The V call is TRBV6-5, the J call TRBJ1-2, with D perhaps TRBD1 (5 bases). Germline CDR1 and CDR2: MNHEY and SVGAGI. The length of the CDR3 is 13 residues. The V end was cut by 6 bases, the J end by 3 bases, with 11 bases between. The CDR3 sequence: CASRLGVDYGYTF. The DNA for the CDR3 is TGTGCCAGCAGATTAGGGGTAGACTATGGCTACACCTTC.

The V and J genes are TRBV19 and TRBJ2-2, with 7 positions matching TRBD1. Per the germline V gene, CDR1 is LNHDA and CDR2 is SQIVND (reference sequence). CDR3 size: 15 residues. J was trimmed by 0 bases and V by 5 bases; bases with no gene match: 3. Here the CDR3 DNA reads TGTGCCAGTAGTTGGGACAGCGCGAACACCGGGGAGCTGTTTTTT. It specifies CASSWDSANTGELFF.